The 13 T cell receptor beta chains listed next were all sequenced from one sample in a study of blood T cell repertoires in COVID-19. Repertoires were generated with immunoSEQ multiplex PCR, while TCRdb's copy carries only in-frame clones and drops some. The sample contains 50,000 to 65,000 clones, around 66% of which appear only once. Sequencing was performed on PBMCs or T cells enriched from blood (not recorded which). These receptors were collected from a woman between 55 and 75 years old who had been exposed to COVID-19.

The CDR3 here is CASSSFGGGPPYEQYF. Here the CDR3 DNA reads TGTGCCAGCAGTAGTTTCGGGGGAGGACCACCCTACGAGCAGTACTTC. The chain joins TRBV28 to TRBJ2-7, with D maybe TRBD2 (6 bases). Trimming removed 5 bases from V and 2 bases from J, with 19 bases in between. Germline assignment: CDR1 MDHEN and CDR2 SYDVKM. The CDR3 sequence is 16 residues long.

This clone was counted once. V is TRBV19 and J is TRBJ1-5; 8 bases fit TRBD1. CDR1 and CDR2 from the germline V gene are LNHDA and SQIVND (reference sequence). J lost 4 bases, V lost 7 bases, and 6 bases had no gene match. This CDR3 is 14 amino acids long. This CDR3 reads CASTVRQGNQPQHF. The CDR3 nucleotides are TGTGCCAGTACCGTCCGACAGGGGAATCAGCCCCAGCATTTT.

V gene TRBV7-2 combines with J gene TRBJ2-3, with TRBD2 matching over 9 bases. CDR3 length: 16 amino acids. With 1 base clipped from V and 3 bases from J, the junction kept 5 bases outside the gene matches. CDR1 and CDR2 from the germline V gene are SGHTA and FQGNSA. CDR3 sequence (DNA): TGTGCCAGCAGCTTAGGAGGGACTAGCAGGACAGATACGCAGTATTTT. Translated, it gives CASSLGGTSRTDTQYF.

This clone came up once. The V call is TRBV19, the J call TRBJ2-5; possible D gene TRBD1, 5 bases. The V end was cut by 4 bases, the J end by 5 bases, with 17 bases between. Per the germline V gene, CDR1 is LNHDA and CDR2 is SQIVND (reference sequence). CDR3 length: 15 amino acids. The CDR3 loop is CASSTTAQPGETQYF. The CDR3 DNA sequence: TGTGCCAGTAGTACTACAGCCCAGCCAGGGGAGACCCAGTACTTC.

The chain uses TRBV7-2 and TRBJ1-4; 7 bases agree with TRBD1. CDR3 length: 14 residues. The germline V gene has CDR1 SGHTA and CDR2 FQGNSA. Unmatched junction bases numbered 0, after V lost 0 bases and J lost 5 bases. The CDR3 region is CASSLAGGNEKLFF. CDR3 nucleotide sequence: TGTGCCAGCAGCTTAGCAGGGGGCAATGAAAAACTGTTTTTT.

This chain links TRBV29-1 with TRBJ1-1, with a tentative D call TRBD1 (6 bases). CDR3 length: 13 amino acids. Germline V gene sequence: CDR1 SQVTM, CDR2 ANQGSEA. Trimming removed 5 bases at V and 3 bases at J, with 13 bases between. The CDR3 region has the DNA TGCAGCGTTAGCAACAGGGAATACACTGAAGCTTTCTTT. Translating gives CSVSNREYTEAFF.

The gene calls are TRBV10-1 and TRBJ2-5; 7 bases are a match to TRBD2. CDR3 length equals 16 residues. The germline V gene encodes CDR1 WNHNN and CDR2 SYGVQD (reference sequence). Losses at the gene ends were 0 bases for V and 4 bases for J; bases not matched to a gene: 8. The CDR3 here is CASSESPSPGGETQYF. Written as DNA, the CDR3 is TGCGCCAGCAGTGAGTCGCCTTCACCGGGGGGAGAGACCCAGTACTTC.

The chain recombines TRBV3-1 (or the pseudogene TRBV3-2) with TRBJ1-6, with 8 bases matching TRBD1. Per germline, CDR1 LGHDT and CDR2 YNNKEL (reference sequence). This CDR3 spans 17 amino acids. Trimming removed 2 bases from V and 0 bases from J; junction bases left unmatched: 3. CDR3 sequence: CASSQRQGSSYNSPLHF. DNA for the CDR3: TGTGCCAGCAGCCAAAGACAGGGGTCCTCCTATAATTCACCCCTCCACTTT.

The rearrangement links TRBV5-4 to TRBJ1-2, with 9 bases fitting TRBD1. Germline V lookup: CDR1 SGHNT, CDR2 YYREEE (reference sequence). There are 15 residues in the CDR3. Trimming at V came to 4 bases and at J to 1 base, leaving 5 bases not matched to a gene. CDR3 amino acids: CASSKGQGFNYGYTF. CDR3 sequence (DNA): TGTGCCAGCAGCAAAGGACAGGGGTTTAACTATGGCTACACCTTC. The complete variable domain, with remaining parts taken from reference TRBV5-4 and TRBJ1-2, reads ETGVTQSPTHLIKTRGQQVTLRCSSQSGHNTVSWYQQALGQGPQFIFQYYREEENGRGNFPPRFSGLQFPNYSSELNVNALELDDSALYLCASSKGQGFNYGYTFGSGTRLTVV.

There are a few counts of this clone. The V call is TRBV28, the J call TRBJ1-1; perhaps TRBD1 as D (5 bases). Germline CDR1 is MDHEN and CDR2 is SYDVKM. The CDR3 has 16 residues. V shed 6 bases and J shed 6 bases, with 23 bases lying between them. CDR3: CASSMGGSGTRAEAFF. The CDR3, as DNA: TGTGCCAGCAGCATGGGGGGATCCGGAACGAGGGCTGAAGCTTTCTTT.

V is TRBV5-1 and J is TRBJ2-7; TRBD1 aligns across 10 bases. This CDR3 comprises 14 residues. Unmatched junction bases numbered 5, after V lost 4 bases and J lost 4 bases. Per germline, CDR1 SGHRS and CDR2 YFSETQ. CDR3 bases: TGCGCCAGCAGCCCCTCGGGACAGGGGTACGAGCAGTACTTC. This gives the protein CASSPSGQGYEQYF.

V and J are TRBV28 and TRBJ2-3; TRBD2 aligns across 8 bases. CDR3 length: 15 residues. Germline-derived CDR1 and CDR2 are MDHEN and SYDVKM. The junction had 4 bases not matched to a gene; V was cut back by 3 bases and J by 2 bases. CDR3 amino acids: CASSFSGGTTDTQYF. CDR3 coding DNA: TGTGCCAGCAGTTTTTCGGGGGGGACCACAGATACGCAGTATTTT.

This clone was observed many times. The chain couples TRBV19 to TRBJ1-2; TRBD1 agrees at 9 bases. The trim removed 5 bases at V and 3 bases at J, leaving 1 base unmatched. The germline V gene has CDR1 LNHDA and CDR2 SQIVND (reference sequence). The CDR3 runs 13 residues. CDR3 sequence (DNA): TGTGCCAGTAGTCGGGACAGGGACTATGGCTACACCTTC. This gives the protein CASSRDRDYGYTF.